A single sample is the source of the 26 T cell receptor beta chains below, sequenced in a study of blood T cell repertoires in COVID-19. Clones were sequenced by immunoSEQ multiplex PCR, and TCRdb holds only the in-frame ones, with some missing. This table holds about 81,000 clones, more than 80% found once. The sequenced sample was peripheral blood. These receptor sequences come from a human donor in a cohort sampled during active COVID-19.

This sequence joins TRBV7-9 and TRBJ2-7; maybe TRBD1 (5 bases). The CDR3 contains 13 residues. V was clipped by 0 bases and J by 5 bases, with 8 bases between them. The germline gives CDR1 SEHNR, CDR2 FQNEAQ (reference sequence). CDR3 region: CASSLALGDEQYF. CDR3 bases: TGTGCCAGCAGCTTAGCGCTAGGGGACGAGCAGTACTTC. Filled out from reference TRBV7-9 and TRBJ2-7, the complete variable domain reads DTGVSQNPRHKITKRGQNVTFRCDPISEHNRLYWYRQTLGQGPEFLTYFQNEAQLEKSRLLSDRFSAERPKGSFSTLEIQRTEQGDSAMYLCASSLALGDEQYFGPGTRLTVT.

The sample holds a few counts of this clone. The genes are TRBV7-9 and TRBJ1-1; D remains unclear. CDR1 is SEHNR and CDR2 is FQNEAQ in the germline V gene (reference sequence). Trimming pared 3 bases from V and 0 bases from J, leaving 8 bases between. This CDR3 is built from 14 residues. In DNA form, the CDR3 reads TGTGCCAGCAGCTTCCCGGTGATGAACACTGAAGCTTTCTTT. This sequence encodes CASSFPVMNTEAFF.

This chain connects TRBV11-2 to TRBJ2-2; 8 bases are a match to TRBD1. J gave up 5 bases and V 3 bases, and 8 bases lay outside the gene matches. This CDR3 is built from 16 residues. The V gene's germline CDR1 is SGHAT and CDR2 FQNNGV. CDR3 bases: TGTGCCAGCAGCTTTTTTGCAGGGGGCATAACCGGGGAGCTGTTTTTT. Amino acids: CASSFFAGGITGELFF.

As DNA, the CDR3 is TGCGCCAGCAGCTTGGGGGACTTGAACACCGGGGAGCTGTTTTTT. This translates into CASSLGDLNTGELFF. The chain carries TRBV5-1 and TRBJ2-2, with D possibly being TRBD2 (6 bases). There are 15 residues in the CDR3. Per germline, CDR1 SGHRS and CDR2 YFSETQ. V lost 0 bases, J lost 1 base, and 7 bases lay in between.

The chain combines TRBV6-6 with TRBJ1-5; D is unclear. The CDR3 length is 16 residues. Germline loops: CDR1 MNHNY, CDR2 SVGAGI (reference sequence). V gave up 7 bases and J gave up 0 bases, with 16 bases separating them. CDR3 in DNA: TGTGCCAGCACTATAGCTGTCGGGGTTAGCAATCAGCCCCAGCATTTT. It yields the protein CASTIAVGVSNQPQHF.

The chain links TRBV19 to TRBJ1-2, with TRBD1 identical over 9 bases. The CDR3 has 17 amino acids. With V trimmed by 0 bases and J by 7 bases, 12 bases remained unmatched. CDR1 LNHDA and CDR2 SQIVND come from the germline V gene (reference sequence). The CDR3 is CASSIDVATGGRVGYTF. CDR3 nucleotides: TGTGCCAGTAGTATAGATGTAGCGACAGGGGGACGAGTTGGCTACACCTTC.

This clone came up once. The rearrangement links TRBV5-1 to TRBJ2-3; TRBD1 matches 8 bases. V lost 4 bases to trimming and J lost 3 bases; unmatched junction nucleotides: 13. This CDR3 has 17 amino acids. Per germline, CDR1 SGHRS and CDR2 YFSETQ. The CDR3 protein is CASSPLTGTGTTDTQYF. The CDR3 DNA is TGCGCCAGCAGCCCACTTACGGGGACAGGAACAACAGATACGCAGTATTTT.

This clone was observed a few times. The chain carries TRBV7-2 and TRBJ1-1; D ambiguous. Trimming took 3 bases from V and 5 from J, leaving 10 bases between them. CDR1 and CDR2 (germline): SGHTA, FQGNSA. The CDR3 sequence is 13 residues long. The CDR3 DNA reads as TGTGCCAGCAGCTTCGCGGGGAATACTGAAGCTTTCTTT. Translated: CASSFAGNTEAFF.

CDR3 sequence reads: CASMDRRYEQYF. The CDR3 DNA is TGTGCCAGCATGGACAGGCGATACGAGCAGTACTTC. The J gene is TRBJ2-7, the V gene TRBV28; 7 nucleotides align to TRBD1. V lost 7 bases and J lost 4; bases outside the gene matches: 4. Germline V CDR1 and CDR2: MDHEN, SYDVKM. CDR3 length: 12 amino acids.

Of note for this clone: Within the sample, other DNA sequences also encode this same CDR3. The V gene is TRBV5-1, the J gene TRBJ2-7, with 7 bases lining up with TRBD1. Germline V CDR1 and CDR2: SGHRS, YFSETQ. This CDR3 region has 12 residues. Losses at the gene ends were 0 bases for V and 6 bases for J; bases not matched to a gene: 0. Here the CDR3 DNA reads TGCGCCAGCAGCTTGGGGACAGGCGAGCAGTACTTC. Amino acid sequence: CASSLGTGEQYF.

In DNA, the CDR3 is TGCGCCAGCAGCTTAGTGCCTAGCGGGGGTCGGGAGACCCAGTACTTC. This translates into CASSLVPSGGRETQYF. This chain joins TRBV5-1 and TRBJ2-5, with 10 bases lining up with TRBD2. V was clipped by 2 bases and J by 5 bases; unmatched bases: 9. Germline V CDR1 and CDR2: SGHRS, YFSETQ. The CDR3 contains 16 residues.

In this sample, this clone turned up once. CDR3 in DNA: TGTGCCAGCAGAACAACCGGGGAGCTGTTTTTT. Amino acid sequence: CASRTTGELFF. This chain links TRBV3-1 (or the pseudogene TRBV3-2) with TRBJ2-2, with D unresolved. Trimming took 6 bases from V and 5 from J, leaving 4 bases between them. This CDR3 spans 11 amino acids. The germline gives CDR1 LGHDT, CDR2 YNNKEL (reference sequence).

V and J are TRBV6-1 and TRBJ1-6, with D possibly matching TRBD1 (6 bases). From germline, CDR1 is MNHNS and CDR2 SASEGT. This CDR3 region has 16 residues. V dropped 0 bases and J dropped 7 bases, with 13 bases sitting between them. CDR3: CASSEAWARGNSPLHF. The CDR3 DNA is TGTGCCAGCAGTGAAGCGTGGGCCAGGGGAAATTCACCCCTCCACTTT.

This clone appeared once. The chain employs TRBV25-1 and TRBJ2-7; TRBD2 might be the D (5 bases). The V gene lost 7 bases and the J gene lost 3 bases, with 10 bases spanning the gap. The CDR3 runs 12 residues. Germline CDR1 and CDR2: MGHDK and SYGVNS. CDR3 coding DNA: TGTGCCAGCACGCTAGCAAGCTACGAGCAGTACTTC. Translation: CASTLASYEQYF.

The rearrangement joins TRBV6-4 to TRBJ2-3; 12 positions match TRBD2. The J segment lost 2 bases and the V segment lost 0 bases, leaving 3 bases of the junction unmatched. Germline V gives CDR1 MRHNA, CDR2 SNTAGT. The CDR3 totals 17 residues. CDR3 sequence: CASSDSASGGDTDTQYF. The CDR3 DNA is TGTGCCAGCAGTGACTCGGCTAGCGGGGGGGACACAGATACGCAGTATTTT.

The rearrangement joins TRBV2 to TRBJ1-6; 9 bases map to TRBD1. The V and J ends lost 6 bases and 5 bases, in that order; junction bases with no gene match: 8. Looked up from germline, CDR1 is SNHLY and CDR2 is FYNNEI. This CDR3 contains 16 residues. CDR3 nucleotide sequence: TGTGCCAGCAGCTCCGGGACAGGGACGAATAATTCACCCCTCCACTTT. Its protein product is CASSSGTGTNNSPLHF.

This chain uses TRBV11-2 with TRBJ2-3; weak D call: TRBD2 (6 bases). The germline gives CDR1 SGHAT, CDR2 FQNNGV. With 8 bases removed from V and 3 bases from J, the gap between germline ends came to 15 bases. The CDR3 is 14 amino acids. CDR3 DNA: TGTGCCAGCTCAAAGGGACTTACAACAGATACGCAGTATTTT. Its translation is CASSKGLTTDTQYF.

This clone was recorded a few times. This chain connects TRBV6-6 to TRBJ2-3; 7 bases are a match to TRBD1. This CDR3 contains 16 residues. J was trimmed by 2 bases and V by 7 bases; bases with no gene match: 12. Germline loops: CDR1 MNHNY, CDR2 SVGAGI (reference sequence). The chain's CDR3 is CASTRRVQGFTDTQYF. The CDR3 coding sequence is TGTGCCAGCACCCGAAGGGTACAGGGGTTCACAGATACGCAGTATTTT.

The CDR3 loop is CASSLEQGAYNSPLHF. For the CDR3, the DNA is TGTGCCAGCAGCTTGGAGCAGGGGGCATATAATTCACCCCTCCACTTT. This sequence joins TRBV5-8 and TRBJ1-6, with 8 bases aligning to TRBD1. This CDR3 comprises 16 residues. V was clipped by 0 bases and J by 4 bases; unmatched bases: 3. Germline values: CDR1 SGHTS, CDR2 YDEGEE.

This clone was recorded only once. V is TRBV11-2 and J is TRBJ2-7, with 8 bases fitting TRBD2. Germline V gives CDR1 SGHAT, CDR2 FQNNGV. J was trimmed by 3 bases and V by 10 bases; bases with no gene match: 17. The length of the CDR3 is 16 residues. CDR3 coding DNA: TGTGCCACCTCCAACCTCCGGGGGGGGGTCGGCTACGAGCAGTACTTC. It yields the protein CATSNLRGGVGYEQYF.

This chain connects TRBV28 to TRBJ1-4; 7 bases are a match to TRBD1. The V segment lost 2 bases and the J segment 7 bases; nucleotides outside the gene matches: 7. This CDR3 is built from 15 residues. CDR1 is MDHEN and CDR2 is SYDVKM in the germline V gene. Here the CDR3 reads CASSLRQGGSEKLFF. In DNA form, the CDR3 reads TGTGCCAGCAGTTTACGGCAGGGGGGTAGTGAAAAACTGTTTTTT.

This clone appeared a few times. The CDR3 loop is CASRGRVSMNTEAFF. In DNA, the CDR3 is TGTGCCAGCAGAGGCAGGGTCTCCATGAACACTGAAGCTTTCTTT. V usage is TRBV7-9 and J usage is TRBJ1-1; a weak D match, TRBD1 (5 bases). V shed 6 bases and J shed 0 bases, with 14 bases lying between them. CDR3 length equals 15 residues. The germline gives CDR1 SEHNR, CDR2 FQNEAQ (reference sequence).

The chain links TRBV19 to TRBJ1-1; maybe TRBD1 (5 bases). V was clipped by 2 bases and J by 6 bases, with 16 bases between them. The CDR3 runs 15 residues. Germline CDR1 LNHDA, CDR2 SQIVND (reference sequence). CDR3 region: CASSIFPGTLAEAFF. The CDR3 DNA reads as TGTGCCAGTAGTATATTTCCCGGGACTCTCGCTGAAGCTTTCTTT. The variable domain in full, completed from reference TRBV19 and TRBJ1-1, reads DGGITQSPKYLFRKEGQNVTLSCEQNLNHDAMYWYRQDPGQGLRLIYYSQIVNDFQKGDIAEGYSVSREKKESFPLTVTSAQKNPTAFYLCASSIFPGTLAEAFFGQGTRLTVV.

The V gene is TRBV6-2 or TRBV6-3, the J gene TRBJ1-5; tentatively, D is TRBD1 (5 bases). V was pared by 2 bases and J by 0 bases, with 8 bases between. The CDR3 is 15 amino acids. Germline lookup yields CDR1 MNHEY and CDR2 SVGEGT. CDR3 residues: CASSYLGASNQPQHF. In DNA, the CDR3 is TGTGCCAGCAGTTACCTTGGGGCTAGCAATCAGCCCCAGCATTTT.

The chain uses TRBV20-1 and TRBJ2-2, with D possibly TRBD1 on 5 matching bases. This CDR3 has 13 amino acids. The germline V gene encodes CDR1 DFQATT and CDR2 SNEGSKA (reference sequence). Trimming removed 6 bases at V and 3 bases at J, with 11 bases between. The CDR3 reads CSASQGYTGELFF. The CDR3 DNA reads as TGCAGTGCAAGTCAGGGATACACCGGGGAGCTGTTTTTT.

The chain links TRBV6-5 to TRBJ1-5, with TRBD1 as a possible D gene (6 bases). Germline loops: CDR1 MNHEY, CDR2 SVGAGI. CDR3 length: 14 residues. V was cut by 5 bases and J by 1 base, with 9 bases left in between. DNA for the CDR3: TGTGCCAGCAGTAACGGACAGAGCAATCAGCCCCAGCATTTT. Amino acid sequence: CASSNGQSNQPQHF.